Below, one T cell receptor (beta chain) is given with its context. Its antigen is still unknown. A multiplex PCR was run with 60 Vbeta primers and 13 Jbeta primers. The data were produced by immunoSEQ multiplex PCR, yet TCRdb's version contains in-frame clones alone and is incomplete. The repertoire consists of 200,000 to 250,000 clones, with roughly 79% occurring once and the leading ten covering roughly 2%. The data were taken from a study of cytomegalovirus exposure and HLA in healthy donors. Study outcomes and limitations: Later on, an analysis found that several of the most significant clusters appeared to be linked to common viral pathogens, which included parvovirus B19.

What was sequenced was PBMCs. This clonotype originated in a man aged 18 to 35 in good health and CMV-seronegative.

The CDR3 reads CASRRDQGGREQYF. CDR3 DNA sequence: TGTGCCAGCAGGCGCGATCAGGGGGGAAGGGAGCAGTACTTC. The chain carries TRBV5-5 and TRBJ2-7; D might be TRBD1 (7 bases). Trimming left V 5 bases short and J 7 bases short, with 19 bases between. This CDR3 is built from 14 residues. The V gene's germline CDR1 is SGHKS and CDR2 YYEKEE (reference sequence). The variable domain in full, with the rest retrieved from reference TRBV5-5 and TRBJ2-7, is DAGVTQSPTHLIKTRGQQVTLRCSPISGHKSVSWYQQVLGQGPQFIFQYYEKEERGRGNFPDRFSARQFPNYSSELNVNALLLGDSALYLCASRRDQGGREQYFGPGTRLTVT.